Each of the 10 T cell receptor beta chains below was sequenced from the same sample in a study of long-term antiretroviral therapy in people with HIV. Sequencing used immunoSEQ v3.0 at survey level. TCRdb's copy holds only in-frame clones and misses some; the assay was immunoSEQ multiplex PCR. In the table there are 20,000 to 25,000 clones, 65% to 90% of which are singletons. The specimen comprised unsorted PBMCs, sampled 0.1 years before starting antiretroviral therapy. The origin of the receptors is a middle-aged man with HIV.

The chain has TRBV5-1 and TRBJ2-5, with 11 bases identical to TRBD2. Trimming removed 7 bases from V and 4 bases from J; junction bases left unmatched: 9. CDR3 length: 15 residues. Germline CDR1 is SGHRS and CDR2 is YFSETQ. This CDR3 is CASVLLAGVGETQYF. CDR3 nucleotide sequence: TGCGCCAGCGTTCTACTAGCGGGAGTAGGAGAGACCCAGTACTTC.

The J gene is TRBJ1-1, the V gene TRBV5-1; TRBD1 agrees at 7 bases. V dropped 1 base and J dropped 1; count of bases not matched to a gene: 4. The CDR3 loop spans 15 amino acids. Germline V gene lookup returns CDR1 SGHRS and CDR2 YFSETQ. Written as DNA, the CDR3 is TGCGCCAGCAGCTTGACAGGGGTCGGGAACACTGAAGCTTTCTTT. Amino acids: CASSLTGVGNTEAFF. Using reference TRBV5-1 and TRBJ1-1 for the parts outside the CDR3, the full variable domain is KAGVTQTPRYLIKTRGQQVTLSCSPISGHRSVSWYQQTPGQGLQFLFEYFSETQRNKGNFPGRFSGRQFSNSRSEMNVSTLELGDSALYLCASSLTGVGNTEAFFGQGTRLTVV.

In its sample, this clone was seen once. The CDR3 loop is CATSRGPAGVDTQYF. In nucleotides, the CDR3 is TGTGCCACCAGCAGAGGCCCAGCGGGAGTAGATACGCAGTATTTT. The chain links TRBV15 to TRBJ2-3; 8 bases are a match to TRBD2. Per germline, CDR1 LNHNV and CDR2 YYDKDF (reference sequence). There are 15 residues in the CDR3. Trimming took 1 base from V and 5 from J; bases not matched to a gene: 5.

This clone was seen more than once but under ten times. The CDR3: CASSPEYDENTIYF. In nucleotides, the CDR3 is TGTGCCAGCTCCCCCGAGTACGACGAAAACACCATATATTTT. J is TRBJ1-3 and V is TRBV18; D is ambiguous. Trimming removed 6 bases from V and 6 bases from J, with 15 bases in between. Looked up from germline, CDR1 is KGHSH and CDR2 is LQKENI. The CDR3 is 14 amino acids.

CDR3 sequence: CASSAEGLKNTEAFF. The CDR3 DNA sequence: TGTGCCAGCAGCGCGGAGGGACTTAAGAACACTGAAGCTTTCTTT. V is TRBV9 and J is TRBJ1-1; D may be TRBD1 (5 bases). V shed 3 bases and J shed 1 base, with 13 bases lying between them. Germline CDR1 SGDLS, CDR2 YYNGEE. This CDR3 is 15 amino acids long.

This chain links TRBV7-9 with TRBJ2-1, with D possibly TRBD2 on 7 matching bases. CDR3 size: 14 residues. Deletions cut 0 bases from V and 8 bases from J, with 11 bases between. Per the germline V gene, CDR1 is SEHNR and CDR2 is FQNEAQ (reference sequence). CDR3 nucleotides: TGTGCCAGCAGCTTAGCGGGGGGGCTCCATGAGCAGTTCTTC. It encodes CASSLAGGLHEQFF.

The chain has TRBV6-4 and TRBJ1-5; D is uncertain. CDR1 MRHNA and CDR2 SNTAGT come from the germline V gene. The CDR3 is 13 amino acids. Trimming stripped 0 bases from V and 7 bases from J, with 7 bases between. In DNA form, the CDR3 reads TGTGCCAGCAGTGACTCCGAAGACCAGCCCCAGCATTTT. It encodes CASSDSEDQPQHF.

The chain links TRBV6-5 to TRBJ1-2; possible D gene TRBD1, 5 bases. The V gene's germline CDR1 is MNHEY and CDR2 SVGAGI. Trimming shortened V by 0 bases and J by 2 bases, and 10 bases separated the two germline ends. The CDR3 is 15 amino acids. The CDR3 DNA reads as TGTGCCAGCAGTTACTCAGTTGGGGGGAACTATGGCTACACCTTC. Translating gives CASSYSVGGNYGYTF.

The table lists this clone with a count of one. The gene calls are TRBV7-2 and TRBJ2-1; 7 nucleotides match TRBD2. In germline, CDR1 is SGHTA, CDR2 FQGNSA. Unmatched junction bases numbered 13, after V lost 2 bases and J lost 9 bases. CDR3 length equals 16 residues. DNA of the CDR3: TGTGCCAGCAGCTTATGGCCGCGGGGGACCTCTCCTGAGCAGTTCTTC. This codes for CASSLWPRGTSPEQFF. The full variable domain, its missing parts supplied by reference TRBV7-2 and TRBJ2-1, is GAGVSQSPSNKVTEKGKDVELRCDPISGHTALYWYRQSLGQGLEFLIYFQGNSAPDKSGLPSDRFSAERTGGSVSTLTIQRTQQEDSAVYLCASSLWPRGTSPEQFFGPGTRLTVL.

The V call is TRBV7-2, the J call TRBJ1-1; no reliable D call. This CDR3 has 13 residues. The V end was cut by 2 bases, the J end by 5 bases, with 9 bases between. Looked up from germline, CDR1 is SGHTA and CDR2 is FQGNSA. DNA of the CDR3: TGTGCCAGCAGCTTAACAGATTTAACTGAAGCTTTCTTT. Translation gives CASSLTDLTEAFF.